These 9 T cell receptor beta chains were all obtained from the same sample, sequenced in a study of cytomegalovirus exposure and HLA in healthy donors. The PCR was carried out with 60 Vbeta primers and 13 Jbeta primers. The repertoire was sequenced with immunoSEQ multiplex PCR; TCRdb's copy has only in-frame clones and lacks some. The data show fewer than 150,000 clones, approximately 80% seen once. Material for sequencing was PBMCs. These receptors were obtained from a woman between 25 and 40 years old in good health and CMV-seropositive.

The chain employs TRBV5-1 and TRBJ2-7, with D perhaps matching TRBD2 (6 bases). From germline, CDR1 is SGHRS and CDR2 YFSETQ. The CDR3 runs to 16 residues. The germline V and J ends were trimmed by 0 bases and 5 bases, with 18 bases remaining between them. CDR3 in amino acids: CASSLALGGKLHEQYF. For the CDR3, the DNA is TGCGCCAGCAGCTTGGCCCTTGGCGGGAAGCTCCACGAGCAGTACTTC.

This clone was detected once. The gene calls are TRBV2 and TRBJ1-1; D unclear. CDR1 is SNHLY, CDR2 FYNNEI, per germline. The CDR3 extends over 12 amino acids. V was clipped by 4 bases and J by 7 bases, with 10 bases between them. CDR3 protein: CASSVSHGEAFF. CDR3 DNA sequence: TGTGCCAGCAGTGTGTCTCACGGTGAAGCTTTCTTT.

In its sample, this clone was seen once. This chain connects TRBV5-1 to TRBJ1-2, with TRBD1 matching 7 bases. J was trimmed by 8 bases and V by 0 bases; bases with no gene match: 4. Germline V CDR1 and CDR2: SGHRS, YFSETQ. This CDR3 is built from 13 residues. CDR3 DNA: TGCGCCAGCAGCTTGGAAGGGGGCGACGGCTACACCTTC. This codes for CASSLEGGDGYTF.

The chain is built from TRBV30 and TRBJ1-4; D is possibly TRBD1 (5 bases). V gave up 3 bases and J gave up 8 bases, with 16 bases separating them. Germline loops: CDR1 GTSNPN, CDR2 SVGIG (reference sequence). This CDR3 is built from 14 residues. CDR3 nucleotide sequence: TGTGCCTGGAGGGTAACAGGTCTCGGGGAAAAACTGTTTTTT. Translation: CAWRVTGLGEKLFF.

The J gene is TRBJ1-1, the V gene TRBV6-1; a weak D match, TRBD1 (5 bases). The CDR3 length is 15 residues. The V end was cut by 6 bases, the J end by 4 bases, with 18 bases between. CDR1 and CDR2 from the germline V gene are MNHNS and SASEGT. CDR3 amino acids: CASRRLWGGSTEAFF. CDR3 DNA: TGTGCCAGCAGGAGACTCTGGGGGGGATCCACTGAAGCTTTCTTT.

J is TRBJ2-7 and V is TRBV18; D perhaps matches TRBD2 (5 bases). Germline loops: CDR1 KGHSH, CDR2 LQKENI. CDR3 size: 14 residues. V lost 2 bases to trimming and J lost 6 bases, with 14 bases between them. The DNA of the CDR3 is TGTGCCAGCTCACCAAGAAGCGGCGGGCTCGAGCAGTACTTC. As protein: CASSPRSGGLEQYF.

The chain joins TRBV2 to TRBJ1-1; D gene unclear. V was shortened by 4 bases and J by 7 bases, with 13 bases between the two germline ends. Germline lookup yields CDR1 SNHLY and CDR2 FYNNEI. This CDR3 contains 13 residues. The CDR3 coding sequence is TGTGCCAGCAGTGGACTCGGAGGCCTTGAAGCTTTCTTT. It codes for CASSGLGGLEAFF.

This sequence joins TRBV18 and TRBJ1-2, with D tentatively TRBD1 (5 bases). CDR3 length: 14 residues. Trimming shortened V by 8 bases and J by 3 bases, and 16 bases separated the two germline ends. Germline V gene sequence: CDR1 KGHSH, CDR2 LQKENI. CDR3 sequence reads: CASAPQAGDYGYTF. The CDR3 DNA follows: TGTGCCAGCGCCCCTCAGGCGGGGGACTATGGCTACACCTTC.

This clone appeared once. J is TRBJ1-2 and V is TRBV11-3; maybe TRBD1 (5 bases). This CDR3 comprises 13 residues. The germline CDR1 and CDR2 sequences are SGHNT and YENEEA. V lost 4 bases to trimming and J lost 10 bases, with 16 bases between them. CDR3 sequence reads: CASSYDTAGPYTF. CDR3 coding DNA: TGTGCCAGCAGCTATGACACCGCGGGGCCCTACACCTTC.